This TCR beta chain was identified in a study of a mutant IDH1 vaccine in newly diagnosed glioma. CDR1 and CDR2 from the germline V gene are ENHRY and SYGVKD. CDR3 length: 15 residues. Trimming took 3 bases from V and 4 from J, leaving 14 bases between them. Stated time point: week 11, during vaccination. Topical imiquimod was applied with each vaccine dose, which held 300 ug of mutant IDH1 20-mer peptide. Donors' newly diagnosed IDH1-mutant WHO grade 3 or 4 astrocytomas lacked nuclear ATRX. A note on this clone: Its specificity is not known.

Sequencing was performed with immunoSEQ multiplex PCR; in TCRdb, only in-frame clones are kept and a portion is missing. This table holds some 120,000 clones, 80% found once. This rearrangement joins TRBV10-3 to TRBJ2-3; D possibly uses TRBD1 or TRBD2 (5 bases each). The origin of this receptor is a man aged 35-49 years with glioma. Material: PBMCs, obtained from a glioma patient whose treatment included an IDH1 peptide vaccine. CDR3 residues: CAISDKKGSSDTQYF. The CDR3 coding sequence is TGTGCCATCAGTGATAAGAAGGGGAGCTCAGATACGCAGTATTTT.